The clone carrying this T cell receptor beta chain was seen once. Antigen unknown. The data derive from a study of cytomegalovirus exposure and HLA in healthy donors. Whole-study results and caveats: The authors judged a highly shared variant cluster likely a sequencing artifact. CMV serostatus alone was available as immune exposure information. Confirmation was obtained in vitro that three CMV-associated chains are specific for CMV antigens. For TCR beta chains, V- and J-gene trimming was later linked to a missense DCLRE1C variant.

CDR3 length: 17 amino acids. Trimming removed 1 base from V and 0 bases from J, with 11 bases in between. Per the germline V gene, CDR1 is SGHRS and CDR2 is YFSETQ. Primers included in the PCR were 60 Vbeta and 13 Jbeta primers. Clones were read by immunoSEQ multiplex PCR, and TCRdb kept only the in-frame ones, dropping some. The table shows about 82,000 clones, with over 75% occurring only once. The rearrangement uses TRBV5-1 and TRBJ2-6; D is perhaps TRBD1 (5 bases). Sequencing was performed on PBMCs. The receptor's source is a man aged 50 to 59 in good health and CMV-seronegative. CDR3 region: CASSLTGRFSGANVLTF. The CDR3 DNA reads TGCGCCAGCAGCTTGACAGGACGGTTCTCTGGGGCCAACGTCCTGACTTTC. Complete variable domain (other parts from reference TRBV5-1 and TRBJ2-6): KAGVTQTPRYLIKTRGQQVTLSCSPISGHRSVSWYQQTPGQGLQFLFEYFSETQRNKGNFPGRFSGRQFSNSRSEMNVSTLELGDSALYLCASSLTGRFSGANVLTFGAGSRLTVL.